The 32 T cell receptor beta chains below come from one sample, sequenced in a study of cytomegalovirus exposure and HLA in healthy donors. The study ran its PCR with 60 Vbeta and 13 Jbeta primers. The method was immunoSEQ multiplex PCR; TCRdb's version includes in-frame clones alone and lacks a portion of them. The repertoire holds about 90,000 clones, with about 88% as singletons. The specimen sequenced was PBMCs. These receptors were obtained from a man between 18 and 29 years old in good health and CMV-seronegative.

This chain uses TRBV9 with TRBJ1-1, with D hard to call. The germline CDR1 and CDR2 sequences are SGDLS and YYNGEE. Trimming shortened V by 3 bases and J by 7 bases, and 10 bases separated the two germline ends. The CDR3 covers 12 residues. The CDR3: CASSETGGEAFF. The CDR3 region has the DNA TGTGCCAGCAGCGAGACCGGAGGTGAAGCTTTCTTT.

This chain connects TRBV5-1 to TRBJ1-1; maybe TRBD1 (5 bases). From germline, CDR1 is SGHRS and CDR2 YFSETQ. The CDR3 spans 13 residues. V lost 5 bases, J lost 5 bases, and 13 bases lay in between. The CDR3 nucleotides read TGCGCCAGCAGAGGGGTAATTATAACTGAAGCTTTCTTT. Its translation: CASRGVIITEAFF.

The chain links TRBV7-9 to TRBJ2-7; 9 bases match TRBD2. The CDR3 covers 17 residues. CDR1 SEHNR and CDR2 FQNEAQ come from the germline V gene (reference sequence). V was pared by 2 bases and J by 1 base, with 9 bases of the junction left unmatched. The CDR3 nucleotides are TGTGCCAGCAGCTTATCCTCAGCGGGAGGATCTTCCTACGAGCAGTACTTC. It is translated as CASSLSSAGGSSYEQYF.

The chain employs TRBV4-1 and TRBJ2-1; the match to TRBD2 covers 12 bases. This CDR3 spans 15 amino acids. The trim removed 4 bases at V and 6 bases at J, leaving 4 bases unmatched. From germline, CDR1 is MGHRA and CDR2 YSYEKL. The DNA for the CDR3 is TGCGCCAGCAGCCTCCGACTAGCGGGAGCCAATGAGCAGTTCTTC. Its protein product is CASSLRLAGANEQFF.

The chain has TRBV29-1 and TRBJ1-2; 9 positions match TRBD1. Losses at the gene ends were 6 bases for V and 7 bases for J; bases not matched to a gene: 12. CDR1 SQVTM and CDR2 ANQGSEA come from the germline V gene. The CDR3 totals 14 residues. The CDR3 loop reads CSVRDRARVGGYTF. CDR3 DNA sequence: TGCAGCGTAAGGGACAGGGCTCGGGTCGGTGGCTACACCTTC.

The chain recombines TRBV29-1 with TRBJ2-2, with D possibly being TRBD1 (6 bases). CDR3 size: 14 residues. From germline, CDR1 is SQVTM and CDR2 ANQGSEA. The V gene lost 5 bases and the J gene lost 3 bases, with 13 bases spanning the gap. The CDR3 nucleotides are TGCAGCGTTTTTGTAGGGGGATACACCGGGGAGCTGTTTTTT. This translates into CSVFVGGYTGELFF.

The chain links TRBV5-1 to TRBJ2-7; 16 nucleotides agree with TRBD2. Germline lookup yields CDR1 SGHRS and CDR2 YFSETQ. The CDR3 is 16 residues long. V shed 3 bases, J shed 9 bases, and the junction held 9 bases outside the gene matches. The CDR3 DNA reads TGCGCCAGCAGCTCTACCGGGACTAGCGGGAGGGCCGGGCAGTACTTC. Translated, it gives CASSSTGTSGRAGQYF.

Concerning this clone itself: One junction end disagrees with the germline gene, perhaps due to a read error. V usage is TRBV29-1 and J usage is TRBJ2-7; no firm D call. The germline CDR1 and CDR2 sequences are SQVTM and ANQGSEA. The CDR3 is 14 amino acids. CDR3 in amino acids: CSVVGGTLVEERYF. Here the CDR3 DNA reads TGCAGCGTTGTTGGCGGCACGCTCGTAGAAGAGCGGTACTTC.

The chain links TRBV6-4 to TRBJ2-3; possible D gene TRBD1, 6 bases. The germline V gene encodes CDR1 MRHNA and CDR2 SNTAGT. The CDR3 runs to 14 residues. V lost 6 bases, J lost 2 bases, and 12 bases lay in between. The CDR3 bases are TGTGCCAGCAGCGGACAGAGGTACACAGATACGCAGTATTTT. Its protein is CASSGQRYTDTQYF.

This chain joins TRBV30 and TRBJ1-2; possibly TRBD1 for D (5 bases). V was trimmed by 4 bases and J by 8 bases, leaving 17 bases between them. CDR3 length: 13 amino acids. CDR1 is GTSNPN, CDR2 SVGIG, per germline (reference sequence). The CDR3 DNA follows: TGTGCCTGGAAAAATCAGGGACTCAGCGGCTACACCTTC. Its protein is CAWKNQGLSGYTF. Combining the CDR3 with reference TRBV30 and TRBJ1-2 gives the whole variable domain SQTIHQWPATLVQPVGSPLSLECTVEGTSNPNLYWYRQAAGRGLQLLFYSVGIGQISSEVPQNLSASRPQDRQFILSSKKLLLSDSGFYLCAWKNQGLSGYTFGSGTRLTVV.

V is TRBV9 and J is TRBJ1-2, with a possible D match to TRBD1 (5 bases). Trimming took 0 bases from V and 0 from J, leaving 9 bases between them. This CDR3 contains 15 residues. Germline V gene data show CDR1 as SGDLS and CDR2 as YYNGEE. The CDR3 sequence: CASSVGDSTNYGYTF. CDR3 in DNA: TGTGCCAGCAGCGTAGGAGACAGCACTAACTATGGCTACACCTTC.

The chain carries TRBV5-4 and TRBJ1-6; 7 bases agree with TRBD1. The CDR3 totals 15 residues. The trim removed 4 bases at V and 7 bases at J, leaving 8 bases unmatched. In germline, CDR1 is SGHNT, CDR2 YYREEE (reference sequence). The CDR3 spells CASSTSTGVNSPLHF. As DNA, the CDR3 is TGTGCCAGCAGCACTTCAACAGGGGTCAATTCACCCCTCCACTTT.

The gene calls are TRBV27 and TRBJ2-5; weak D call: TRBD2 (6 bases). Germline V lookup: CDR1 MNHEY, CDR2 SMNVEV (reference sequence). The CDR3 spans 16 residues. V was cut by 5 bases and J by 5 bases, with 21 bases left in between. The CDR3: CASSQTGTSRMETQYF. Written as DNA, the CDR3 is TGTGCCAGCAGTCAGACCGGGACTTCAAGAATGGAGACCCAGTACTTC.

The chain carries TRBV9 and TRBJ2-2; the match to TRBD2 covers 7 bases. In germline, CDR1 is SGDLS, CDR2 YYNGEE. This CDR3 comprises 15 residues. V was clipped by 2 bases and J by 7 bases; unmatched bases: 8. The CDR3 DNA sequence: TGTGCCAGCAGCGTGTCTAGCGGAGACAACGGGGAGCTGTTTTTT. Translated, it gives CASSVSSGDNGELFF.

This clone was observed a handful of times. The chain uses TRBV5-4 and TRBJ2-7; 12 nucleotides agree with TRBD2. The CDR3 has 15 amino acids. CDR1 SGHNT and CDR2 YYREEE come from the germline V gene (reference sequence). With 3 bases clipped from V and 7 bases from J, the junction kept 8 bases outside the gene matches. The CDR3 sequence: CASSSRLAGVSEQYF. CDR3 DNA sequence: TGTGCCAGCAGCTCCAGACTAGCGGGAGTGTCTGAGCAGTACTTC.

V is TRBV13 and J is TRBJ1-3, with D possibly matching TRBD1 (6 bases). Trimming took 4 bases from V and 0 from J, leaving 13 bases between them. The germline gives CDR1 PRHDT, CDR2 FYEKMQ (reference sequence). This CDR3 contains 16 residues. The CDR3 region has the DNA TGTGCCAGCAGCTCGACTTGGACAGACTCTGGAAACACCATATATTTT. It codes for CASSSTWTDSGNTIYF.

The rearrangement joins TRBV5-6 to TRBJ1-4; TRBD1 matches 9 bases. Germline V lookup: CDR1 SGHDT, CDR2 YYEEEE. V lost 4 bases, J lost 7 bases, and 17 bases stayed unmatched. This CDR3 spans 18 amino acids. DNA of the CDR3: TGTGCCAGCAGCACTCCTACAGGGGGCGCCGGCAGGAGTGAAAAACTGTTTTTT. Translated, it gives CASSTPTGGAGRSEKLFF.

The gene calls are TRBV27 and TRBJ2-3, with TRBD1 identical over 9 bases. This CDR3 has 15 residues. CDR1 and CDR2 from the germline V gene are MNHEY and SMNVEV (reference sequence). V shed 3 bases, J shed 2 bases, and the junction held 3 bases outside the gene matches. The chain's CDR3 is CASSLGTGNTDTQYF. In DNA form, the CDR3 reads TGTGCCAGCAGTTTGGGGACAGGGAACACAGATACGCAGTATTTT.

J is TRBJ2-5 and V is TRBV7-8; 8 bases match TRBD2. Per germline, CDR1 SGHVS and CDR2 FQNEAQ. The trim removed 1 base at V and 4 bases at J, leaving 8 bases unmatched. This CDR3 contains 16 residues. This CDR3 is CASSLEAGGPGETQYF. The CDR3 bases are TGTGCCAGCAGCTTAGAGGCGGGAGGTCCGGGAGAGACCCAGTACTTC.

This clone has just one count. The chain has TRBV7-9 and TRBJ2-7; 9 nucleotides align to TRBD2. The CDR3 length is 16 residues. Per germline, CDR1 SEHNR and CDR2 FQNEAQ (reference sequence). The V and J ends lost 5 bases and 3 bases, in that order; junction bases with no gene match: 11. The CDR3 spells CASSASGSGSLYEQYF. In nucleotides, the CDR3 is TGTGCCAGCAGCGCCTCGGGTAGCGGGAGTCTCTACGAGCAGTACTTC.

The chain joins TRBV5-1 to TRBJ1-4, with D perhaps TRBD1 (5 bases). Germline-derived CDR1 and CDR2 are SGHRS and YFSETQ. This CDR3 spans 15 amino acids. V was cut by 4 bases and J by 7 bases, with 17 bases left in between. The CDR3 spells CASSLGTTSGEKLFF. CDR3 DNA sequence: TGCGCCAGCAGCCTCGGGACTACTTCGGGTGAAAAACTGTTTTTT. The full variable domain, with the rest looked up from reference TRBV5-1 and TRBJ1-4, is KAGVTQTPRYLIKTRGQQVTLSCSPISGHRSVSWYQQTPGQGLQFLFEYFSETQRNKGNFPGRFSGRQFSNSRSEMNVSTLELGDSALYLCASSLGTTSGEKLFFGSGTQLSVL.

This clone has a handful of counts. The chain carries TRBV7-2 and TRBJ2-7, with 8 bases fitting TRBD2. J was trimmed by 4 bases and V by 6 bases; bases with no gene match: 8. This CDR3 contains 14 residues. Germline assignment: CDR1 SGHTA and CDR2 FQGNSA. CDR3 nucleotides: TGTGCCAGCAGTTACGGACTAGCTTCATACGAGCAGTACTTC. Translating gives CASSYGLASYEQYF.

The chain joins TRBV29-1 to TRBJ2-6; D possibly corresponds to TRBD1 (6 bases). CDR1 and CDR2 (germline): SQVTM, ANQGSEA. This CDR3 is built from 17 residues. Trimming stripped 0 bases from V and 3 bases from J, with 15 bases between. The CDR3 is CSVEDWGPDLGANVLTF. CDR3 nucleotide sequence: TGCAGCGTTGAAGATTGGGGGCCGGACCTTGGGGCCAACGTCCTGACTTTC.

Concerning this clone: Other DNA sequences in the same sample also yield this CDR3. The chain links TRBV5-6 to TRBJ2-5, with D possibly matching TRBD2 (5 bases). Looked up from germline, CDR1 is SGHDT and CDR2 is YYEEEE. Trimming left V 2 bases short and J 5 bases short, with 7 bases between. The CDR3 runs to 12 residues. The CDR3 sequence: CASSFGVETQYF. DNA for the CDR3: TGTGCCAGCAGCTTCGGGGTGGAGACCCAGTACTTC. Combining the CDR3 with reference TRBV5-6 and TRBJ2-5 gives the whole variable domain DAGVTQSPTHLIKTRGQQVTLRCSPKSGHDTVSWYQQALGQGPQFIFQYYEEEERQRGNFPDRFSGHQFPNYSSELNVNALLLGDSALYLCASSFGVETQYFGPGTRLLVL.

The chain has TRBV25-1 and TRBJ2-2; the D gene is possibly TRBD2 (5 bases). CDR1 is MGHDK and CDR2 is SYGVNS in the germline V gene. The CDR3 is made up of 13 amino acids. V was clipped by 9 bases and J by 4 bases, with 12 bases between them. CDR3 region: CASTRVGTGELFF. The CDR3, as DNA: TGTGCCAGTACGAGGGTCGGCACCGGGGAGCTGTTTTTT.

The gene calls are TRBV5-4 and TRBJ1-2; D perhaps matches TRBD1 (5 bases). Germline values: CDR1 SGHNT, CDR2 YYREEE (reference sequence). The CDR3 is 15 residues long. Trimming took off 1 base at V and 4 bases at J, with 14 bases between the two ends. Written as DNA, the CDR3 is TGTGCCAGCAGCTTGTGGGGCCAGGGTACCTATGGCTACACCTTC. It encodes CASSLWGQGTYGYTF.

This chain joins TRBV27 and TRBJ1-6; D uncertain. CDR1 and CDR2 from the germline V gene are MNHEY and SMNVEV (reference sequence). The CDR3 sequence is 17 residues long. With 4 bases removed from V and 3 bases from J, the gap between germline ends came to 16 bases. As DNA, the CDR3 is TGTGCCAGCAGTTCTCGGGTGGTGCCTAGCTATAATTCACCCCTCCACTTT. Amino acid sequence: CASSSRVVPSYNSPLHF.

The J gene is TRBJ1-5, the V gene TRBV19, with D hard to call. The CDR3 sequence is 16 residues long. CDR1 is LNHDA, CDR2 SQIVND, per germline (reference sequence). The V and J ends lost 7 bases and 3 bases respectively, with 19 bases between them. This chain's CDR3 is CASTQIAAGINQPQHF. The CDR3 bases are TGTGCCAGTACCCAAATCGCTGCGGGTATCAATCAGCCCCAGCATTTT.

The chain employs TRBV11-2 and TRBJ1-2; D not resolved. Looked up from germline, CDR1 is SGHAT and CDR2 is FQNNGV. V gave up 1 base and J gave up 3 bases, with 15 bases separating them. CDR3 length equals 16 residues. The CDR3 reads CASSLASAGRHYGYTF. The CDR3 nucleotides are TGTGCCAGCAGCTTAGCCTCGGCCGGCAGGCACTATGGCTACACCTTC.

The chain carries TRBV30 and TRBJ2-2, with D possibly TRBD2 on 5 matching bases. The germline gives CDR1 GTSNPN, CDR2 SVGIG (reference sequence). V was pared by 0 bases and J by 1 base, with 12 bases between. The CDR3 loop spans 16 amino acids. The CDR3 DNA follows: TGTGCCTGGAGTGTCCGGGGTCGGGTGAACACCGGGGAGCTGTTTTTT. It encodes CAWSVRGRVNTGELFF.

The V gene is TRBV28, the J gene TRBJ1-2; 7 positions agree with TRBD1. This CDR3 is built from 13 residues. The J segment lost 5 bases and the V segment lost 6 bases, leaving 6 bases of the junction unmatched. Germline V gene lookup returns CDR1 MDHEN and CDR2 SYDVKM. In DNA, the CDR3 is TGTGCCAGCAGAGGGACAGCCGAGTATGGCTACACCTTC. Amino acids: CASRGTAEYGYTF.

The chain has TRBV7-9 and TRBJ1-1; TRBD1 matches 7 bases. V shed 6 bases, J shed 3 bases, and the junction held 4 bases outside the gene matches. Looked up from germline, CDR1 is SEHNR and CDR2 is FQNEAQ (reference sequence). The length of the CDR3 is 13 residues. The CDR3 coding sequence is TGTGCCAGCAGGGAAAGGGGGCACACTGAAGCTTTCTTT. Encoded protein: CASRERGHTEAFF.